The sequence of this T cell receptor (beta chain) was determined in a study of blood T cell repertoires in COVID-19. At the level of the study: COVID-19 samples, acute and convalescent, were from the United States, Italy and Spain. PBMCs, B-cell-depleted T cells, or T cells provided the cDNA or gDNA that made up the material.

Losses at the gene ends were 8 bases for V and 4 bases for J; bases not matched to a gene: 5. Looked up from germline, CDR1 is SGHNT and CDR2 is YYREEE (reference sequence). CDR3 length: 13 residues. Original data processing: Using reference gene primer amplification, nucleated cell counts were estimated. Generated by immunoSEQ multiplex PCR, the TCRdb table keeps only in-frame clones and is missing some. The V and J calls and clone size were taken over from that table, and D and trimming were inferred from the DNA. Of about 190,000 clones in the sample, 86% were seen once. The chain carries TRBV5-4 and TRBJ2-3; 9 bases agree with TRBD2. The source material was peripheral blood. The receptor's source is a woman aged 30 to 39 with active or convalescent COVID-19. DNA for the CDR3: TGTGCCAGTGCACTAGCGGGTTCAGATACGCAGTATTTT. Its protein is CASALAGSDTQYF. The entire variable domain, with the rest obtained from reference TRBV5-4 and TRBJ2-3, is as follows: ETGVTQSPTHLIKTRGQQVTLRCSSQSGHNTVSWYQQALGQGPQFIFQYYREEENGRGNFPPRFSGLQFPNYSSELNVNALELDDSALYLCASALAGSDTQYFGPGTRLTVL.